The present T cell receptor (beta chain) was sequenced within a study of CD8+CD57+ T cells in acquired aplastic anemia (dated by TCRdb to 2016 to 2018). Turning to the overall study: A mean of approximately 3 ug of DNA, ranging from roughly 0.2 to 27.4 ug, was extracted from sorted CD4+ and CD8+ cells. A CD8+CD57+ expansion meant a frequency higher than the mean frequency seen in healthy subjects. Overall study outcomes, separate from this receptor: No significant difference in CD8+ Simpson's diversity was found between patients and healthy controls (P=0.060). Fewer than 35 CD8+ CDR3 sequences were found to be shared between patients and controls, but these sequences appeared to be highly expressed in patients and within the immunodominant clones of the patients.

Genomic DNA was used as template for profiling of TCR beta VDJ combinations and CDR3 sequences. TCR repertoire sequencing was run on an Illumina HiSeq 2000. The authors' pipeline ran thus. TRBV/TRBJ rearrangement plots, CDR3 size and DJ length profiles, and Simpson's diversity index were used to assess repertoires. The immunodominant clone was defined as the most abundant DNA sequence in deep sequencing data. CDR3 amino acid sequences were checked for sharing across subjects and were also compared against the VDJdb database and published repertoires. TCRdb took the public reads, trimmed them with fastp at Q25, ran MiXCR for clone calling and kept in-frame beta chains. Records with the same CDR3 protein are collapsed into one entry carrying the most frequent genes and DNA. These V and J calls originate from TCRdb's pipeline instead of the authors' own analysis. The sample has 120,000 or so distinct CDR3 sequences on record, nearly 40% of them singletons. Of the sample, about 2.4% is held by the ten largest clones.

Flow cytometry had shown CD8+CD57+ cell expansion in the patients selected for sequencing. Every patient had a diagnosis of severe acquired aplastic anemia based on International Study of Aplastic Anemia and Agranulocytosis and Camitta criteria. Patients had received no therapy at the time of blood sampling. TCR repertoires of sorted CD4+ and CD8+ blood T cells from severe aplastic anemia patients and healthy subjects were deep-sequenced in the study. Patients were enrolled in the USA under clinicaltrials.gov protocols 00001620, 01623167, 00001397, 00071045, 00081523 and 00961064. Ficoll-Paque density gradient centrifugation was used to isolate peripheral blood mononuclear cells. Before DNA extraction, CD4+ and CD8+ T cells were sorted with FACS or magnetic beads. This clonotype appeared many times. The antigen this receptor binds is unknown. No clone much larger than this one lies a single base away; base qualities are absent.

The trim is 9 bases for V and 4 bases for J, with a gap of 15 bases between the germline ends. The CDR3 measures 13 amino acids from cysteine to phenylalanine. CDR3 DNA is the only sequence kept; it has 39 bases, read in frame from the first base. Sequencing was performed on sorted CD4+, CD8+, or CD8+CD57+ T cells (not recorded which) from PBMCs. Recombination connected TRBV12-3 or TRBV12-4 to TRBJ1-1, with the D segment identity uncertain. The sequence was obtained from a human donor with aplastic anemia. The nucleotides read TGTGCCAGTTCGGGGATAAAGGGCACTGAAGCTTTCTTT. Translated, this gives CASSGIKGTEAFF.